This entry is about one T cell receptor beta chain. What it binds is not known. The germline V gene has CDR1 SGHVS and CDR2 FNYEAQ. The CDR3 is made up of 15 amino acids. V gave up 5 bases and J gave up 6 bases, with 18 bases separating them. Patients showing uncontrolled infection, other autoimmune disease, pregnancy or lactation were ineligible. The data stem from a study of T cells in Graves' hyperthyroidism and ophthalmopathy. Study-wide findings and caveats: Ophthalmopathy, which appeared later, was predicted by the model a median approximately 6 months before onset.

Amplification of TCR beta CDR3 regions was performed using RNA transcripts as template. In the first-round RT-PCR of the TCR CDR3, the HTBI primer set was used. TCRdb re-analysed the multiplex PCR reads in MiXCR, keeping a single row per CDR3 protein. The profile shows about 600,000 distinct CDR3 sequences, roughly 16% of them singletons. V usage is TRBV7-6 and J usage is TRBJ2-3, with D possibly TRBD2 on 6 matching bases. The sequenced sample consisted of blood. The sequence was obtained from a woman aged 40 to 50 with Graves' ophthalmopathy. DNA of the CDR3: TGTGCCAGCAGCACCCGGACGGCGGGAACCGATACGCAGTATTTT. Residues: CASSTRTAGTDTQYF.